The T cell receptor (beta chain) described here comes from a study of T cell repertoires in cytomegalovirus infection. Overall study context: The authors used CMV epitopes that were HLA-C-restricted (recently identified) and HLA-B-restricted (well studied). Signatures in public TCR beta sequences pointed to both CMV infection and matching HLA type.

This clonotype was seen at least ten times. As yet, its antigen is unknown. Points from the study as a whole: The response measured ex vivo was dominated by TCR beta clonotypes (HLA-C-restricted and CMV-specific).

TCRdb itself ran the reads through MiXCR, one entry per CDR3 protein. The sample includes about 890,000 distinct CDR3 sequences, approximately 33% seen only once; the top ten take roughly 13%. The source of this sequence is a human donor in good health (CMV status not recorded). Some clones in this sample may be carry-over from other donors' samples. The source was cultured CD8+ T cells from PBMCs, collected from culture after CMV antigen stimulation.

The CDR3 DNA is TGTGCCAGCAGCTTAGGGTATAGAACAGGGGAGGAGACCCAGTACTTC. It is translated as CASSLGYRTGEETQYF. The chain joins TRBV7-2 to TRBJ2-5, with 7 bases fitting TRBD1. The CDR3 totals 16 residues. The J segment lost 5 bases and the V segment lost 1 base, leaving 10 bases of the junction unmatched. In germline, CDR1 is SGHTA, CDR2 FQGNSA.